The 8 T cell receptor beta chains below all came from one sample that was sequenced in a study of yellow fever vaccine responses in identical twins. TCRdb redid the calling of the RT-PCR reads with MiXCR, one entry per CDR3 protein. Of some 2,400 distinct CDR3 sequences listed, approximately 82% were seen once; the top ten hold more than 3.5%. Sequenced material: T cells from blood (PBMCs), unsorted or a sorted subset (not recorded which), taken before or after yellow fever vaccination (not recorded which). The receptors here all came from a woman aged 18-30 years who received the yellow fever vaccine.

This sequence joins TRBV28 and TRBJ2-7; maybe TRBD2 (5 bases). The germline V and J ends were trimmed by 6 bases and 3 bases, with 12 bases remaining between them. Germline V gene sequence: CDR1 MDHEN, CDR2 SYDVKM. The CDR3 length is 13 residues. The CDR3 loop is CASSGLLYYEQYV. As DNA, the CDR3 is TGTGCCAGCAGCGGACTCTTGTACTACGAGCAGTACGTC.

The rearrangement uses TRBV11-1 and TRBJ2-1, with 9 bases that match TRBD2. V gave up 5 bases and J gave up 5 bases; unmatched junction bases: 13. The CDR3 is 17 residues long. In germline, CDR1 is SGHAT, CDR2 FQDESV (reference sequence). The CDR3 here is CASSIVFSGRRNNEQFF. CDR3 coding DNA: TGTGCCAGCAGCATCGTTTTTAGCGGGAGACGGAACAATGAGCAGTTCTTC.

The rearrangement links TRBV18 to TRBJ2-1, with 9 bases matching TRBD1. Germline V CDR1 and CDR2: KGHSH, LQKENI. This CDR3 has 17 amino acids. Trimming cost V 3 bases and J 4 bases; bases outside gene matches: 10. The CDR3 DNA is TGTGCCAGCTCACCCACCCTGACAGGGGGGGGTTACAATGAGCAGTTCTTC. It specifies CASSPTLTGGGYNEQFF.

The J gene is TRBJ1-3, the V gene TRBV2; D is ambiguous. The CDR3 spans 16 residues. V gave up 2 bases and J gave up 0 bases, with 11 bases separating them. Germline V gives CDR1 SNHLY, CDR2 FYNNEI. The CDR3 nucleotides are TGTGCCAGCAGTGAATCCTTGGAGTTCTCTGGAAACACCATATATTTT. It encodes CASSESLEFSGNTIYF. Complete variable domain (other parts from reference TRBV2 and TRBJ1-3): EPEVTQTPSHQVTQMGQEVILRCVPISNHLYFYWYRQILGQKVEFLVSFYNNEISEKSEIFDDQFSVERPDGSNFTLKIRSTKLEDSAMYFCASSESLEFSGNTIYFGEGSWLTVV.

The J gene is TRBJ1-6, the V gene TRBV21-1; whether TRBD1, the table's D call, matches the DNA was not checked. TRBV21-1 counts as a pseudogene. CDR3 length: 15 residues. CDR3 region: CASSTTGLDNSPLHF. The CDR3 DNA reads TGTGCCAGCAGCACGACAGGGTTGGATAATTCACCCCTCCACTTT.

The gene calls are TRBV7-7 and TRBJ1-6; D not resolved. The CDR3 totals 13 residues. The germline V and J ends were trimmed by 9 bases and 0 bases, with 6 bases remaining between them. Looked up from germline, CDR1 is SSHAT and CDR2 is FNYEAQ (reference sequence). The CDR3 spells CASSSSYNSPLHF. In DNA, the CDR3 is TGTGCCAGTTCTAGCTCCTATAATTCACCCCTCCACTTT. Variable domain in full (rest from reference TRBV7-7 and TRBJ1-6): GAGVSQSPRYKVTKRGQDVTLRCDPISSHATLYWYQQALGQGPEFLTYFNYEAQPDKSGLPSDRFSAERPEGSISTLTIQRTEQRDSAMYRCASSSSYNSPLHFGNGTRLTVT.

This chain joins TRBV20-1 and TRBJ1-2; D is unresolved. CDR3 size: 15 residues. The germline gives CDR1 DFQATT, CDR2 SNEGSKA (reference sequence). V lost 4 bases to trimming and J lost 2 bases, with 17 bases between them. CDR3 sequence (DNA): TGCAGTGCTACCCCACCCACGGACGCCAACTATGGCTACACCTTC. It yields the protein CSATPPTDANYGYTF.

This chain joins TRBV4-1 and TRBJ2-5; possibly TRBD2 for D (6 bases). The CDR3 runs 16 residues. Trimming removed 6 bases at V and 5 bases at J, with 22 bases between. CDR1 and CDR2 from the germline V gene are MGHRA and YSYEKL. CDR3: CASSPGGLALMETQYF. The CDR3 DNA reads as TGCGCCAGCAGTCCCGGGGGTCTAGCACTGATGGAGACCCAGTACTTC.